Shown below are 19 T cell receptor beta chains from a single sample sequenced in a study of cytotoxic CD8 clonotypes in ibrutinib-treated CLL (dated by TCRdb to about 2021). Libraries were made using the immunoSEQ multiplex PCR assay. TCRdb took this table from immuneACCESS and kept in-frame rearrangements with V and J called. Such tables lack part of the clones; where checked against another copy, unresolved V genes explain under half of the gap, and the rest is unexplained. Present in this sample are about 330,000 clones, approximately 67% of which were seen just once. Roughly 6.3% of the sample goes to the ten largest clones. Source: PBMCs, taken after 36 months of ibrutinib treatment. These receptors were taken from a human donor with chronic lymphocytic leukemia.

The chain uses TRBV2 and TRBJ2-5; 7 bases are a match to TRBD2. After removal of 0 bases from V and 5 bases from J, the junction contained 15 bases not matched to a gene. There are 18 residues in the CDR3. In germline, CDR1 is SNHLY, CDR2 FYNNEI. CDR3 DNA: TGTGCCAGCAGTGAAGCCTATGAAACCGGGGAGGGCACGGAGACCCAGTACTTC. Its protein is CASSEAYETGEGTETQYF.

The chain uses TRBV5-5 and TRBJ2-5; D call uncertain. Germline CDR1 SGHKS, CDR2 YYEKEE (reference sequence). This CDR3 is 15 amino acids long. V was cut by 4 bases and J by 2 bases, with 15 bases left in between. The DNA of the CDR3 is TGTGCCAGCAGCCCTACGGCGAACAGACAAGAGACCCAGTACTTC. Protein product: CASSPTANRQETQYF.

V gene TRBV9 combines with J gene TRBJ2-3; 8 positions agree with TRBD2. V shed 0 bases and J 5 bases; nucleotides not matched to a gene: 11. The CDR3 covers 17 residues. CDR1 SGDLS and CDR2 YYNGEE come from the germline V gene. CDR3 in DNA: TGTGCCAGCAGCGTAGCTACAGGCGGGAGGCGTTTAGATACGCAGTATTTT. Translating gives CASSVATGGRRLDTQYF.

This clone was counted at least ten times. The chain recombines TRBV2 with TRBJ1-6; D gene unclear. Trimming took 4 bases from V and 11 from J, leaving 12 bases between them. Germline assignment: CDR1 SNHLY and CDR2 FYNNEI. This CDR3 is built from 13 residues. The CDR3 coding sequence is TGTGCCAGCAGTGCCACACTTGGGACACCCCTCCACTTT. Amino acids: CASSATLGTPLHF.

This clone appeared a single time. This rearrangement joins TRBV5-1 to TRBJ1-1, with D hard to call. The CDR3 runs to 16 residues. Trimming cost V 0 bases and J 6 bases, with 18 bases left between them. Germline values: CDR1 SGHRS, CDR2 YFSETQ. The CDR3 DNA is TGCGCCAGCAGCTTGGCACGCACAGCTCTTGGCGCTGAAGCTTTCTTT. It is translated as CASSLARTALGAEAFF. The whole variable domain, remainder taken from reference TRBV5-1 and TRBJ1-1, is KAGVTQTPRYLIKTRGQQVTLSCSPISGHRSVSWYQQTPGQGLQFLFEYFSETQRNKGNFPGRFSGRQFSNSRSEMNVSTLELGDSALYLCASSLARTALGAEAFFGQGTRLTVV.

The genes are TRBV28 and TRBJ2-4; D possibly corresponds to TRBD2 (6 bases). V was shortened by 3 bases and J by 5 bases, with 14 bases between the two germline ends. Germline V gene sequence: CDR1 MDHEN, CDR2 SYDVKM. This CDR3 spans 15 amino acids. CDR3 sequence reads: CASSFLWGGENIQYF. CDR3 sequence (DNA): TGTGCCAGCAGTTTCTTATGGGGCGGGGAAAACATTCAGTACTTC.

In this sample, this clone turned up a few times. The V and J genes are TRBV2 and TRBJ2-7, with 7 bases matching TRBD1. In germline, CDR1 is SNHLY, CDR2 FYNNEI. The CDR3 is made up of 13 amino acids. V lost 4 bases and J lost 5; bases outside the gene matches: 5. The CDR3 loop reads CASSGHRGDEQYF. The CDR3 DNA sequence: TGTGCCAGCAGTGGACACAGGGGAGACGAGCAGTACTTC.

This chain joins TRBV9 and TRBJ2-7, with TRBD1 identical over 7 bases. The CDR3 is made up of 13 amino acids. CDR1 is SGDLS and CDR2 is YYNGEE in the germline V gene. V was clipped by 3 bases and J by 6 bases; unmatched bases: 6. CDR3 in amino acids: CASSGQGSGEQYF. In nucleotides, the CDR3 is TGTGCCAGCAGCGGACAGGGTTCTGGCGAGCAGTACTTC.

This clone is a singleton in its sample. This chain joins TRBV5-1 and TRBJ1-2, with 7 bases identical to TRBD1. Germline CDR1 SGHRS, CDR2 YFSETQ. After removal of 3 bases from V and 4 bases from J, the junction contained 9 bases not matched to a gene. The length of the CDR3 is 15 residues. The CDR3 region is CASSSEYRGVYGYTF. DNA of the CDR3: TGCGCCAGCAGCTCCGAATACAGGGGAGTCTATGGCTACACCTTC.

This chain connects TRBV28 to TRBJ2-6; 7 bases line up with TRBD2. The CDR3 length is 17 residues. In germline, CDR1 is MDHEN, CDR2 SYDVKM. Germline trimming cut 5 bases from V and 2 bases from J; bases unmatched to any gene: 9. The CDR3 DNA reads as TGTGCCAGCAGTCCAATGGGGAGGGGCACTGGGGCCAACGTCCTGACTTTC. Its protein product is CASSPMGRGTGANVLTF.

The chain has TRBV6-5 and TRBJ1-1, with D possibly being TRBD1 (5 bases). V was cut by 2 bases and J by 6 bases, with 10 bases left in between. The CDR3 consists of 13 residues. Germline V CDR1 and CDR2: MNHEY, SVGAGI. CDR3 region: CASSYEDRSEAFF. DNA for the CDR3: TGTGCCAGCAGTTACGAAGACAGATCTGAAGCTTTCTTT.

This sequence joins TRBV15 and TRBJ1-4, with D tentatively TRBD1 (6 bases). Germline CDR1 reads LNHNV; CDR2 reads YYDKDF (reference sequence). The CDR3 loop spans 18 amino acids. Trimming pared 2 bases from V and 4 bases from J, leaving 20 bases between. CDR3 loop: CATSRSFYSDSLNEKLFF. The CDR3 coding sequence is TGTGCCACCAGCAGATCATTTTATTCGGACAGCCTTAATGAAAAACTGTTTTTT.

CDR3 sequence: CSVRDGRGAETQYF. The CDR3 nucleotides are TGCAGCGTTAGGGATGGAAGGGGCGCCGAGACCCAGTACTTC. The chain couples TRBV29-1 to TRBJ2-5; D perhaps matches TRBD1 (5 bases). This CDR3 comprises 14 residues. V shed 5 bases and J shed 5 bases, with 18 bases lying between them. Germline V CDR1 and CDR2: SQVTM, ANQGSEA.

V usage is TRBV18 and J usage is TRBJ1-6; D perhaps matches TRBD1 (5 bases). The V end was cut by 6 bases, the J end by 11 bases, with 17 bases between. The germline V gene has CDR1 KGHSH and CDR2 LQKENI. CDR3 size: 14 residues. Here the CDR3 DNA reads TGTGCCAGCTCCCTCCGGGACCGCGATACACCCCTCCACTTT. It specifies CASSLRDRDTPLHF.

This clone occurred once. The chain uses TRBV11-2 and TRBJ2-2; D is unresolved. V lost 3 bases and J 7 bases, leaving 6 bases between the germline ends. This CDR3 comprises 12 residues. Germline CDR1 is SGHAT and CDR2 is FQNNGV. CDR3 in DNA: TGTGCCAGCAGCTTGGTGGGCGGGGAGCTGTTTTTT. Protein product: CASSLVGGELFF.

CDR3 in amino acids: CASSGGLSPRAYEQYF. The CDR3 region has the DNA TGTGCCAGCAGTGGGGGACTGAGTCCGAGGGCCTACGAGCAGTACTTC. V gene TRBV6-1 combines with J gene TRBJ2-7; a weak D match, TRBD2 (6 bases). The CDR3 extends over 16 amino acids. The V end lost 4 bases, the J end lost 2 bases, and 18 bases lay between the germline ends. CDR1 and CDR2 (germline): MNHNS, SASEGT.

The genes are TRBV10-2 and TRBJ1-5; D possibly corresponds to TRBD1 (5 bases). The CDR3 is 17 residues long. Germline V CDR1 and CDR2: WSHSY, SAAADI. Trimming left V 4 bases short and J 0 bases short, with 16 bases between. Here the CDR3 DNA reads TGCGCCAGCAGTGTGTTTCTGGGGGGGGGTAGCAATCAGCCCCAGCATTTT. Translated, it gives CASSVFLGGGSNQPQHF.

The CDR3 DNA is TGTGCCAGTAGCCCACTAGCGGGGGCCTACAATGAGCAGTTCTTC. It yields the protein CASSPLAGAYNEQFF. The chain joins TRBV19 to TRBJ2-1; 11 bases agree with TRBD2. The trim removed 6 bases at V and 2 bases at J, leaving 3 bases unmatched. Germline loops: CDR1 LNHDA, CDR2 SQIVND (reference sequence). The CDR3 extends over 15 amino acids.

V gene TRBV29-1 combines with J gene TRBJ2-3, with TRBD2 matching 8 bases. Trimming took 7 bases from V and 5 from J; bases not matched to a gene: 14. This CDR3 comprises 15 residues. Germline lookup yields CDR1 SQVTM and CDR2 ANQGSEA. The CDR3 protein is CSGVPRGRFLDTQYF. CDR3 nucleotides: TGCAGCGGCGTACCTCGCGGGAGGTTCTTAGATACGCAGTATTTT.